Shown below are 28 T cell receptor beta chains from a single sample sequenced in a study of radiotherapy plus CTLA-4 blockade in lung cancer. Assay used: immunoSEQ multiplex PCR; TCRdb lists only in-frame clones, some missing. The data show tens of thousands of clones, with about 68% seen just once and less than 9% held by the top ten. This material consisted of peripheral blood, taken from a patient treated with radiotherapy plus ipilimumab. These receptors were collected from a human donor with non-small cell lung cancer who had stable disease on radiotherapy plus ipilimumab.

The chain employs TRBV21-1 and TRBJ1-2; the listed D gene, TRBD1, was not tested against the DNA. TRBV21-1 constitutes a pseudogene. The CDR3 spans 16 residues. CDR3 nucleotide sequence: TGTGCCAGCAGCAAAGGGCAGGTAAGAGCTAACTATGGCTACACCTTC. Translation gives CASSKGQVRANYGYTF.

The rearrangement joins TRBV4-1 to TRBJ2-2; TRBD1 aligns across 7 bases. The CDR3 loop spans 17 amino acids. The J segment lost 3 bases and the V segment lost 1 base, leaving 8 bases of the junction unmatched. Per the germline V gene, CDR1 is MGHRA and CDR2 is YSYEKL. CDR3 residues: CASSQGRGGRDTGELFF. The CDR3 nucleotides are TGCGCCAGCAGCCAAGGGAGAGGGGGCAGGGACACCGGGGAGCTGTTTTTT.

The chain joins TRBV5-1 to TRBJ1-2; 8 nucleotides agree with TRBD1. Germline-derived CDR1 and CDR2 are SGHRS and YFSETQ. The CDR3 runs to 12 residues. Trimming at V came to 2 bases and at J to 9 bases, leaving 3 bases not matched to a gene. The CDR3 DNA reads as TGCGCCAGCAGCTTCGGACAGGGACGCTACACCTTC. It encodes CASSFGQGRYTF.

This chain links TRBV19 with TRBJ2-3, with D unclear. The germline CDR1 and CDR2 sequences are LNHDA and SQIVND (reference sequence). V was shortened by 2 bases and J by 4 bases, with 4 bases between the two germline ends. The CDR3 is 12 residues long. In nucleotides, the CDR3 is TGTGCCAGTAGTATAACCGCAGATACGCAGTATTTT. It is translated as CASSITADTQYF.

CDR3 sequence (DNA): TGTGCCAGCAGCGTAGACCAGGGGGCAACGTGGGAGACCCAGTACTTC. Translating it yields CASSVDQGATWETQYF. The chain links TRBV9 to TRBJ2-5; the match to TRBD1 covers 8 bases. The V segment lost 0 bases and the J segment 5 bases; nucleotides outside the gene matches: 9. The CDR3 has 16 residues. Germline V lookup: CDR1 SGDLS, CDR2 YYNGEE.

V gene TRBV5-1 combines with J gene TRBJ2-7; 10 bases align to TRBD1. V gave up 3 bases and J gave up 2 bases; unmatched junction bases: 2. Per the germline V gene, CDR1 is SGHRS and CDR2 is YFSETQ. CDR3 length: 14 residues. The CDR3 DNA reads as TGCGCCAGCAGCTCGACAGGGGGCCCCTACGAGCAGTACTTC. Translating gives CASSSTGGPYEQYF.

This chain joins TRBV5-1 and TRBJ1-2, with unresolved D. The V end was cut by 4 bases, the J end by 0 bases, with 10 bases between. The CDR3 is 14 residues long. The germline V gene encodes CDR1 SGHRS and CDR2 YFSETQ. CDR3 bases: TGCGCCAGCAGCCCGGACGGAGCTAACTATGGCTACACCTTC. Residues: CASSPDGANYGYTF.

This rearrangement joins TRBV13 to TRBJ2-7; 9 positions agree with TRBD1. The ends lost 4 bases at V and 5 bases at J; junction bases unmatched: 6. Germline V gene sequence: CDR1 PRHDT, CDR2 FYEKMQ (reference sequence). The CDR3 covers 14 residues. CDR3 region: CASSSRDREHEQYF. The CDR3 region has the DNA TGTGCCAGCAGCTCTCGGGACAGGGAGCACGAGCAGTACTTC.

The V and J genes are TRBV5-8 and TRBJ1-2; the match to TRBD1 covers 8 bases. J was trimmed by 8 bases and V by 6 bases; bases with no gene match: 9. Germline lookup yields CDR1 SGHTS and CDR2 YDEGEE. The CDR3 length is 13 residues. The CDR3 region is CASTLTGASGYTF. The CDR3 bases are TGTGCCAGCACTCTGACAGGGGCCTCCGGCTACACCTTC.

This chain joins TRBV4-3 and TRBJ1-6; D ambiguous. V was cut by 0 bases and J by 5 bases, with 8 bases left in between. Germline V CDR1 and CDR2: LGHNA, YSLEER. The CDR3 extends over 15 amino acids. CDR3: CASSQDEQNNSPLHF. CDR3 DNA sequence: TGCGCCAGCAGCCAAGATGAACAGAATAATTCACCCCTCCACTTT.

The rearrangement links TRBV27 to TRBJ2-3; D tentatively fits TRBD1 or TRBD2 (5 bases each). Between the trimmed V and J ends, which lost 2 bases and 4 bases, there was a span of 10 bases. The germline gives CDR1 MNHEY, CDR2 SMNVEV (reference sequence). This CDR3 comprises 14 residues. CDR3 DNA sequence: TGTGCCAGCAGTTTAAGGGACCCGCCAGATACGCAGTATTTT. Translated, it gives CASSLRDPPDTQYF.

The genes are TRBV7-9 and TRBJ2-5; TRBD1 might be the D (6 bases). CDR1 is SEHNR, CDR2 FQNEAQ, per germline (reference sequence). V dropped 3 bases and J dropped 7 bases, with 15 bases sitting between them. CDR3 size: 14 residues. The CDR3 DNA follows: TGTGCCAGCAGCTTTCCGACAGGCCTTGCGACCCAGTACTTC. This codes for CASSFPTGLATQYF.

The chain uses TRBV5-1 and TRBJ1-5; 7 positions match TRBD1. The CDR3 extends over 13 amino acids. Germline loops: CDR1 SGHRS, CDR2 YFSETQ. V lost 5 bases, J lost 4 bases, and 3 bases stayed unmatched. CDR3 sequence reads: CASRVDRNQPQHF. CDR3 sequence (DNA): TGCGCCAGCAGAGTGGACAGGAATCAGCCCCAGCATTTT.

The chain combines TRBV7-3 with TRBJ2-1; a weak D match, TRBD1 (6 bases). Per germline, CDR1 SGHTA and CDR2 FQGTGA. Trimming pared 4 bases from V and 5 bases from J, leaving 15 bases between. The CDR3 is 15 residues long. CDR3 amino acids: CASSSQGTSHNEQFF. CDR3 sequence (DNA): TGTGCCAGCAGCTCACAGGGTACCTCGCACAATGAGCAGTTCTTC.

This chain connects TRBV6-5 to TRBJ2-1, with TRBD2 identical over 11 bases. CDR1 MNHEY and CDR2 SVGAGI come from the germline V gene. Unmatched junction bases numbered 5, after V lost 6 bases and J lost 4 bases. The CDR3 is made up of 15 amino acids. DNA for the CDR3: TGTGCCAGCAGCTTGACTAGCGGGGTGTACAATGAGCAGTTCTTC. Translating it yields CASSLTSGVYNEQFF.

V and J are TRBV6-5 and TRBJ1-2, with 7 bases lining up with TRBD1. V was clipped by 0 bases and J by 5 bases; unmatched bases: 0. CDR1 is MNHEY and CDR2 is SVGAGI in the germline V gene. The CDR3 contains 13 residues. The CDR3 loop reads CASSYSGQYGYTF. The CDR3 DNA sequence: TGTGCCAGCAGTTACTCGGGACAGTATGGCTACACCTTC.

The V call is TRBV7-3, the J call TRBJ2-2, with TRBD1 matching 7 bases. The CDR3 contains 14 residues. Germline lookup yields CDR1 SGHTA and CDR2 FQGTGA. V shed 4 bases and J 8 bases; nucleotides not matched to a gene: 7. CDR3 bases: TGTGCCAGCAGCTCCGTGGACAGGCCGGGGGAGCTGTTTTTT. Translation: CASSSVDRPGELFF.

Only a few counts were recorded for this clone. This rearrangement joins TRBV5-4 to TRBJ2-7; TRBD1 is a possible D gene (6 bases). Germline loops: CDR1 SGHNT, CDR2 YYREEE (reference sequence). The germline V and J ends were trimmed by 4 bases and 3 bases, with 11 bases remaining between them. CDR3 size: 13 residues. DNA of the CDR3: TGTGCCAGCAGCCCGGGGACACACTACGAGCAGTACGTC. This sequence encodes CASSPGTHYEQYV.

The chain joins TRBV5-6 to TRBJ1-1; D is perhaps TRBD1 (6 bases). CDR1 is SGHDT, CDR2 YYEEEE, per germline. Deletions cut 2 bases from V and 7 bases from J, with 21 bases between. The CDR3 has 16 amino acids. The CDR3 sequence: CASSFLRAGGAFEAFF. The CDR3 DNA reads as TGTGCCAGCAGCTTCCTGCGAGCGGGGGGCGCTTTTGAAGCTTTCTTT. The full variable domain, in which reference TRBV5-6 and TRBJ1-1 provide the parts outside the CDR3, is DAGVTQSPTHLIKTRGQQVTLRCSPKSGHDTVSWYQQALGQGPQFIFQYYEEEERQRGNFPDRFSGHQFPNYSSELNVNALLLGDSALYLCASSFLRAGGAFEAFFGQGTRLTVV.

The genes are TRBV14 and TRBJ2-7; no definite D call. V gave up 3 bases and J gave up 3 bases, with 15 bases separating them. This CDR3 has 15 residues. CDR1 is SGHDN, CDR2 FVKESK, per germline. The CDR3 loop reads CASSHNAKNSYEQYV. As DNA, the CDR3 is TGTGCCAGCAGCCATAACGCTAAAAACAGCTACGAGCAGTACGTC.

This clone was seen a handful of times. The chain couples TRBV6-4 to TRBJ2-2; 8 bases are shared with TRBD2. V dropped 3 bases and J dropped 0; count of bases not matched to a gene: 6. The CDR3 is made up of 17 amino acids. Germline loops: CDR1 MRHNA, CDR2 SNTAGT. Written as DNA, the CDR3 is TGTGCCAGCAGTGAATCCAGCGGGGGCTCGAACACCGGGGAGCTGTTTTTT. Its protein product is CASSESSGGSNTGELFF.

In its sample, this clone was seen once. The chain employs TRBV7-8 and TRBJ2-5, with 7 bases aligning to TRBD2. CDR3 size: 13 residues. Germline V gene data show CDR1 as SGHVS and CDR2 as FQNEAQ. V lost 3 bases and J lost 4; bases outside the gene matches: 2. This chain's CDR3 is CASSLTSRETQYF. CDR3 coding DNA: TGTGCCAGCAGCTTGACTAGCCGAGAGACCCAGTACTTC.

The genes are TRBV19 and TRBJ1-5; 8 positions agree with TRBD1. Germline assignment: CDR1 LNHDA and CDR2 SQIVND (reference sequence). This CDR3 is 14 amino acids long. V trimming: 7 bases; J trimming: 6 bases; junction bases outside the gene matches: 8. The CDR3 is CASTHLGTGQPQHF. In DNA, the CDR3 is TGTGCCAGTACCCATCTCGGGACAGGTCAGCCCCAGCATTTT.

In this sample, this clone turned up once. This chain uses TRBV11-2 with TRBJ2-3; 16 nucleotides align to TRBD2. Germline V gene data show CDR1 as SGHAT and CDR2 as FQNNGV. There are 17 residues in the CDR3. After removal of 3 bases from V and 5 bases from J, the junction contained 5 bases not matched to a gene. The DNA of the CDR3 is TGTGCCAGCAGCTTGGACGGGACTAGCGGGGGGGAAGATACGCAGTATTTT. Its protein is CASSLDGTSGGEDTQYF.

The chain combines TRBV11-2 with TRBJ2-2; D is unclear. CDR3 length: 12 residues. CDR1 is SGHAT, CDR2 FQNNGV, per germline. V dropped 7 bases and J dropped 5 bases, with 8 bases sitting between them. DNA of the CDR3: TGTGCCAGCACCCTGGGAACCGGGGAGCTGTTTTTT. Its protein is CASTLGTGELFF.

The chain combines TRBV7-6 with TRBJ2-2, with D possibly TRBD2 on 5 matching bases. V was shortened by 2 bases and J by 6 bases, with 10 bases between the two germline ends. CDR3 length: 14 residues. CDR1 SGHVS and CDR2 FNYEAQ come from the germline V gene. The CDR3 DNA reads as TGTGCCAGCAGCTTAAGTTCGGGGTCCGGGGAGCTGTTTTTT. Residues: CASSLSSGSGELFF.

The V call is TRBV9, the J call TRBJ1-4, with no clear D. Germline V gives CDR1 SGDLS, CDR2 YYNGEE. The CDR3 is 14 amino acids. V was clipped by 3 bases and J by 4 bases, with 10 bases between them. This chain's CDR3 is CASSGRGNNEKLFF. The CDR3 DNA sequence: TGTGCCAGCAGCGGACGGGGAAATAATGAAAAACTGTTTTTT.

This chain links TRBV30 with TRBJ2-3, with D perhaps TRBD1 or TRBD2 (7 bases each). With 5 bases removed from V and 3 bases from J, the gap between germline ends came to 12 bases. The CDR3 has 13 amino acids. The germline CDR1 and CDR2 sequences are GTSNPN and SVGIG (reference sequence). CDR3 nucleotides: TGTGCCTGGCACAGGGGAGGGACAGATACGCAGTATTTT. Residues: CAWHRGGTDTQYF. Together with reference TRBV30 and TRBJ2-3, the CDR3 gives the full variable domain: SQTIHQWPATLVQPVGSPLSLECTVEGTSNPNLYWYRQAAGRGLQLLFYSVGIGQISSEVPQNLSASRPQDRQFILSSKKLLLSDSGFYLCAWHRGGTDTQYFGPGTRLTVL.